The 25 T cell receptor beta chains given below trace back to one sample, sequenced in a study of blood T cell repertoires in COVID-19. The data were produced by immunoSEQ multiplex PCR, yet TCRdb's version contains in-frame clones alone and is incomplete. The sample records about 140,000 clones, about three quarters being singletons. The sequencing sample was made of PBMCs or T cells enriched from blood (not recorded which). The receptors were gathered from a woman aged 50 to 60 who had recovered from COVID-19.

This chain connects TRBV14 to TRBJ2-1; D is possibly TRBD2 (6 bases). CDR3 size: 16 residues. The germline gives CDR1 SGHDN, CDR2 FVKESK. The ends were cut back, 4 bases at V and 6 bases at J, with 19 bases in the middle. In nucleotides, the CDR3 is TGTGCCAGCAGCCCCCTGTCTAGCGTCGCCTCCAATGAGCAGTTCTTC. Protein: CASSPLSSVASNEQFF. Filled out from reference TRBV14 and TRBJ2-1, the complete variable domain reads EAGVTQFPSHSVIEKGQTVTLRCDPISGHDNLYWYRRVMGKEIKFLLHFVKESKQDESGMPNNRFLAERTGGTYSTLKVQPAELEDSGVYFCASSPLSSVASNEQFFGPGTRLTVL.

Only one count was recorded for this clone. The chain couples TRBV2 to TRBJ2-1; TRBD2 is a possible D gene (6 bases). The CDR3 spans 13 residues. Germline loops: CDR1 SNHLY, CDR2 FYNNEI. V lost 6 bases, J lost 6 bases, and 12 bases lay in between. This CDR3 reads CASRGDGGNEQFF. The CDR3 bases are TGTGCCAGCAGGGGGGACGGGGGCAATGAGCAGTTCTTC.

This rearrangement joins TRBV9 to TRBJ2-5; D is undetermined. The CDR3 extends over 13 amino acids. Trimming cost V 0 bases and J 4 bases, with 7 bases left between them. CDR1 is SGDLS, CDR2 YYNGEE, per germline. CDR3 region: CASSVVSGETQYF. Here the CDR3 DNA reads TGTGCCAGCAGCGTAGTTTCAGGAGAGACCCAGTACTTC.

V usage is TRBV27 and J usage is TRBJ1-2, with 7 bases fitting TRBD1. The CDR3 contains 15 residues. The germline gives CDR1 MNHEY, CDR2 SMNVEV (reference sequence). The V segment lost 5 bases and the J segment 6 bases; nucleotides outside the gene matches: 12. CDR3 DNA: TGTGCCAGCAGTCCGGAGACAGGGTCGATGGATGGCTACACCTTC. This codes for CASSPETGSMDGYTF.

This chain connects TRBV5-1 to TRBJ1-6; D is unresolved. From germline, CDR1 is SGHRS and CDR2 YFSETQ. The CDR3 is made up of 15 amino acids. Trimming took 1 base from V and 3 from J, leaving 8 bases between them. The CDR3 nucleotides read TGCGCCAGCAGCTTGCTTCAGAACTATAATTCACCCCTCCACTTT. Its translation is CASSLLQNYNSPLHF. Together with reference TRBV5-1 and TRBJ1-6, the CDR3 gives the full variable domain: KAGVTQTPRYLIKTRGQQVTLSCSPISGHRSVSWYQQTPGQGLQFLFEYFSETQRNKGNFPGRFSGRQFSNSRSEMNVSTLELGDSALYLCASSLLQNYNSPLHFGNGTRLTVT.

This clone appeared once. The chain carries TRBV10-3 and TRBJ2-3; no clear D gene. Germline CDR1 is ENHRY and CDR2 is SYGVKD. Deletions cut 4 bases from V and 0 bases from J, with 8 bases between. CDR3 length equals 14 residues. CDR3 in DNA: TGTGCCATCAGTGGGAGTAATAGCACAGATACGCAGTATTTT. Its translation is CAISGSNSTDTQYF.

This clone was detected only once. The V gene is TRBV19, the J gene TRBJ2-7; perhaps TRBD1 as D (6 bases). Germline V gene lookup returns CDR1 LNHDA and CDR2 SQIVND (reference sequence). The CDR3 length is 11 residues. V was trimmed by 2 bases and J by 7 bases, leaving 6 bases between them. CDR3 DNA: TGTGCCAGTAGTATACAGGGGGAGCAGTACTTC. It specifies CASSIQGEQYF.

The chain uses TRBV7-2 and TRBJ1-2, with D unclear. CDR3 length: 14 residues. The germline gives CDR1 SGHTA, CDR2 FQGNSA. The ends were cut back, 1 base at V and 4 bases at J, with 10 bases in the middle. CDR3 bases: TGTGCCAGCAGCTTAGATCGCCGGAGCTATGGCTACACCTTC. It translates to CASSLDRRSYGYTF. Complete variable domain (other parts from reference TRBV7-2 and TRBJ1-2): GAGVSQSPSNKVTEKGKDVELRCDPISGHTALYWYRQSLGQGLEFLIYFQGNSAPDKSGLPSDRFSAERTGGSVSTLTIQRTQQEDSAVYLCASSLDRRSYGYTFGSGTRLTVV.

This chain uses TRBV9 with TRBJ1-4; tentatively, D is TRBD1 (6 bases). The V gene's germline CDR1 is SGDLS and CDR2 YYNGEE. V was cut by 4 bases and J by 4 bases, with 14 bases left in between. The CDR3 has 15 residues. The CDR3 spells CASSRGQPNNEKLFF. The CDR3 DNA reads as TGTGCCAGCAGCAGAGGACAGCCTAATAATGAAAAACTGTTTTTT.

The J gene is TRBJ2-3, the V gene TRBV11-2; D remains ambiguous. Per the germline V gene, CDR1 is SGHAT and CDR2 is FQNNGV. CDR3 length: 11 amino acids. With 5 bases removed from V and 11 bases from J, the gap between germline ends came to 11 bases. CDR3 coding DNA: TGTGCCAGCAGCATTCTTACTTTGCAGTATTTT. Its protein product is CASSILTLQYF.

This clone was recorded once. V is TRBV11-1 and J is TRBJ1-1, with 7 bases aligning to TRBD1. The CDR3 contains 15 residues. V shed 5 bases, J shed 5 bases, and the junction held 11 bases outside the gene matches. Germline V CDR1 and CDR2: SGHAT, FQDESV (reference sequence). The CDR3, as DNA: TGTGCCAGCAGCGCCAACAGGGGAATTTTGACTGAAGCTTTCTTT. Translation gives CASSANRGILTEAFF.

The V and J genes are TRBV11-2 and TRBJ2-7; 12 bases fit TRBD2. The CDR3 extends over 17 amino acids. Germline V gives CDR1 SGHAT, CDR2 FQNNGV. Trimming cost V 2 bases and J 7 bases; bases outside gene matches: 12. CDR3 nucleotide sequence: TGTGCCAGCAGCTTATCGATTAGGCTAGCGGGAGGGGGGGAGCAGTACTTC. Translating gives CASSLSIRLAGGGEQYF.

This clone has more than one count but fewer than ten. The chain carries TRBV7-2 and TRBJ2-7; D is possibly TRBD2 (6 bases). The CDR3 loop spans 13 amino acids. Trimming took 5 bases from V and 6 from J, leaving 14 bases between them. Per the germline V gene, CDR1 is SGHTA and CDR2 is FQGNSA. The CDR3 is CASSSRRGGEQYF. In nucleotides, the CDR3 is TGTGCCAGCAGCAGTAGGCGGGGAGGCGAGCAGTACTTC.

This CDR3 is CASSQQGGWTEAFF. The CDR3 bases are TGCGCCAGCAGCCAACAGGGAGGGTGGACTGAAGCTTTCTTT. V gene TRBV4-1 combines with J gene TRBJ1-1, with TRBD1 as a possible D gene (5 bases). The V end lost 2 bases, the J end lost 5 bases, and 12 bases lay between the germline ends. The CDR3 runs 14 residues. CDR1 and CDR2 (germline): MGHRA, YSYEKL.

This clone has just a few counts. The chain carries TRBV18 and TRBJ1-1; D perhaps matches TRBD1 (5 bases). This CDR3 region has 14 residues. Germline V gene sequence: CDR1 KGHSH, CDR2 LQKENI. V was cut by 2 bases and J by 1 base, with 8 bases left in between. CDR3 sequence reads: CASSPSQGNTEAFF. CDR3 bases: TGTGCCAGCTCACCAAGCCAGGGGAACACTGAAGCTTTCTTT.

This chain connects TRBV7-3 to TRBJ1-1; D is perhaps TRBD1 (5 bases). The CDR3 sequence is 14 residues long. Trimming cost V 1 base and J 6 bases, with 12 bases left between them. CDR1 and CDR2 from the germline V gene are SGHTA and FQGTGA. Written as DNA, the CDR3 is TGTGCCAGCAGCTTAAGGGGGGTATTCTCTGAAGCTTTCTTT. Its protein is CASSLRGVFSEAFF.

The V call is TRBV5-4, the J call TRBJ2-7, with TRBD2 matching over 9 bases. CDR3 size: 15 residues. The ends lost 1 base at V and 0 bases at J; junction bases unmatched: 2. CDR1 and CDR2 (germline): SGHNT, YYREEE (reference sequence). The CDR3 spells CASSLSSGGSYEQYF. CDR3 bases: TGTGCCAGCAGCTTGAGTAGCGGGGGCTCCTACGAGCAGTACTTC.

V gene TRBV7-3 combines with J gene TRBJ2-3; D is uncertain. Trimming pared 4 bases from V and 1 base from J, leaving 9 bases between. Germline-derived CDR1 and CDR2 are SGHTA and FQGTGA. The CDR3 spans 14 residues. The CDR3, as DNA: TGTGCCAGCAGCTCCCTTGGAGGCACAGATACGCAGTATTTT. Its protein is CASSSLGGTDTQYF.

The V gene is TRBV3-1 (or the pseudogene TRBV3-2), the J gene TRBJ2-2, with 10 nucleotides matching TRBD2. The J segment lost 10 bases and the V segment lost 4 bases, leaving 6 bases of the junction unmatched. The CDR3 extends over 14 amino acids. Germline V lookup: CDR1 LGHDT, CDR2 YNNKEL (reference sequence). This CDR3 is CASSPWTSGSELFF. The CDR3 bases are TGTGCCAGCAGCCCCTGGACTAGCGGTTCGGAGCTGTTTTTT.

The CDR3 nucleotides are TGTGCCAGTAGTTCCGGACAGGGGAGGTCGGAGACCCAGTACTTC. Translating it yields CASSSGQGRSETQYF. The chain couples TRBV19 to TRBJ2-5; 9 nucleotides agree with TRBD1. The germline V gene has CDR1 LNHDA and CDR2 SQIVND (reference sequence). The J segment lost 5 bases and the V segment lost 5 bases, leaving 9 bases of the junction unmatched. The CDR3 contains 15 residues.

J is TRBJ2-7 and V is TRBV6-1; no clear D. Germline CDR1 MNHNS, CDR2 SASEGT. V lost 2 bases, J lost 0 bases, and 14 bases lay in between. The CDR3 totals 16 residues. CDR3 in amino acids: CASSETSSLLSYEQYF. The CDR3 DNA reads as TGTGCCAGCAGTGAAACATCTTCCTTGCTCTCCTACGAGCAGTACTTC.

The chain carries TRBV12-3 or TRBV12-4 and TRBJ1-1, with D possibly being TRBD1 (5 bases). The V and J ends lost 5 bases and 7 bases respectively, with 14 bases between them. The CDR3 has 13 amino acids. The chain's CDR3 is CASSPGWNNEAFF. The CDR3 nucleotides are TGTGCCAGCAGTCCAGGGTGGAATAATGAAGCTTTCTTT.

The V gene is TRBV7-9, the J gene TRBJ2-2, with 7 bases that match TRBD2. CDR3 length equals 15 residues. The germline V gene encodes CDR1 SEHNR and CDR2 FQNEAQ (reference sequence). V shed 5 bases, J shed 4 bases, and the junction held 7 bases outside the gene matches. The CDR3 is CASSPGTTPTGELFF. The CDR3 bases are TGTGCCAGCAGCCCCGGGACTACCCCCACCGGGGAGCTGTTTTTT.

Here the CDR3 reads CASSLVPHGGTGELFF. Written as DNA, the CDR3 is TGTGCCAGCAGCTTAGTACCCCACGGGGGCACCGGGGAGCTGTTTTTT. The chain is built from TRBV11-2 and TRBJ2-2, with D perhaps TRBD2 (6 bases). In germline, CDR1 is SGHAT, CDR2 FQNNGV. The CDR3 loop spans 16 amino acids. V lost 1 base, J lost 4 bases, and 13 bases lay in between.

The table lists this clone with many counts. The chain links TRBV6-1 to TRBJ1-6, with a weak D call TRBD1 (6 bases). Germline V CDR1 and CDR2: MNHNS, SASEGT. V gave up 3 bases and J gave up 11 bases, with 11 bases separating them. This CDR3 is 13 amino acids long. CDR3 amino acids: CASSEFQGPPLHF. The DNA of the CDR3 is TGTGCCAGCAGTGAGTTCCAGGGGCCACCCCTCCACTTT.